Presented here are 21 T cell receptor beta chains from one specimen sequenced in a study of cytomegalovirus exposure and HLA in healthy donors. This table comes from immunoSEQ multiplex PCR, and its TCRdb copy is limited to in-frame clones, with some not included. The data hold fewer than 250,000 clones, with roughly 80% observed a single time. Sample: PBMCs. Receptors were obtained from a woman younger than 35 in good health and CMV-seronegative.

This chain links TRBV6-1 with TRBJ1-2; weak D call: TRBD1 (6 bases). The CDR3 contains 13 residues. With 5 bases removed from V and 7 bases from J, the gap between germline ends came to 14 bases. Germline CDR1 and CDR2: MNHNS and SASEGT. The CDR3: CASSTQGPSGYTF. The DNA of the CDR3 is TGTGCCAGCAGTACACAGGGTCCCTCTGGCTACACCTTC.

The sample holds one count of this clone. This sequence joins TRBV11-2 and TRBJ2-3; 8 nucleotides align to TRBD2. J was trimmed by 7 bases and V by 4 bases; bases with no gene match: 10. This CDR3 has 15 amino acids. CDR1 and CDR2 from the germline V gene are SGHAT and FQNNGV. The CDR3 region has the DNA TGTGCCAGCAGCTATACTAGCGGACTGGAGAATACGCAGTATTTT. It specifies CASSYTSGLENTQYF.

This chain joins TRBV5-6 and TRBJ1-6; no clear D gene. The ends were cut back, 2 bases at V and 12 bases at J, with 12 bases in the middle. Germline assignment: CDR1 SGHDT and CDR2 YYEEEE. The CDR3 has 13 amino acids. The CDR3 is CASSLLQSEPLHF. Here the CDR3 DNA reads TGTGCCAGCAGCTTACTTCAGTCTGAACCCCTCCACTTT.

The chain couples TRBV4-2 to TRBJ2-1; 12 positions match TRBD2. Germline V CDR1 and CDR2: LGHNA, YNFKEQ. J was trimmed by 1 base and V by 3 bases; bases with no gene match: 4. The length of the CDR3 is 17 residues. The CDR3 DNA reads TGTGCCAGCAGCCAGGGACTAGCGGGCCTATCCTACAATGAGCAGTTCTTC. This gives the protein CASSQGLAGLSYNEQFF.

CDR3 DNA sequence: TGTGCCAGCAGCTCAGAAGTGGAAGAGACCCAGTACTTC. It is translated as CASSSEVEETQYF. This chain connects TRBV5-4 to TRBJ2-5; D unresolved. Germline V lookup: CDR1 SGHNT, CDR2 YYREEE (reference sequence). This CDR3 is 13 amino acids long. V was trimmed by 3 bases and J by 3 bases, leaving 9 bases between them.

The V gene is TRBV10-1, the J gene TRBJ2-1; D gene unclear. With 2 bases removed from V and 6 bases from J, the gap between germline ends came to 14 bases. Germline CDR1 reads WNHNN; CDR2 reads SYGVQD (reference sequence). The CDR3 has 15 amino acids. CDR3 residues: CASSEAPTPLNEQFF. CDR3 in DNA: TGCGCCAGCAGTGAGGCGCCAACCCCCCTCAATGAGCAGTTCTTC.

The chain has TRBV29-1 and TRBJ2-7; TRBD2 aligns across 8 bases. This CDR3 is 13 amino acids long. J lost 5 bases, V lost 4 bases, and 7 bases had no gene match. Germline CDR1 reads SQVTM; CDR2 reads ANQGSEA. Here the CDR3 reads CSVVEREPNEQYF. The CDR3 region has the DNA TGCAGCGTTGTGGAGCGGGAGCCGAACGAGCAGTACTTC.

The V call is TRBV27, the J call TRBJ2-1; tentatively, D is TRBD1 (6 bases). Trimming removed 6 bases at V and 4 bases at J, with 19 bases between. Germline-derived CDR1 and CDR2 are MNHEY and SMNVEV (reference sequence). This CDR3 region has 16 residues. In nucleotides, the CDR3 is TGTGCCAGCAGCCCCTCCTCCTGGACAGAGTACAATGAGCAGTTCTTC. Translated, it gives CASSPSSWTEYNEQFF.

This chain connects TRBV19 to TRBJ1-1, with 7 bases fitting TRBD1. V shed 6 bases and J 1 base; nucleotides not matched to a gene: 2. This CDR3 has 13 residues. Per germline, CDR1 LNHDA and CDR2 SQIVND (reference sequence). CDR3 residues: CASSPGGNTEAFF. Written as DNA, the CDR3 is TGTGCCAGTAGCCCAGGGGGGAACACTGAAGCTTTCTTT.

A single count supports this clone. The chain combines TRBV27 with TRBJ1-4, with D perhaps matching TRBD1 (5 bases). CDR1 and CDR2 (germline): MNHEY, SMNVEV (reference sequence). The CDR3 is 15 amino acids. Between the trimmed V and J ends, which lost 5 bases and 8 bases, there was a span of 18 bases. This CDR3 reads CASSPREGQREKLFF. The CDR3, as DNA: TGTGCCAGCAGTCCCAGGGAGGGGCAGAGGGAAAAACTGTTTTTT.

This clone showed up just a few times. This rearrangement joins TRBV28 to TRBJ1-1; D ambiguous. Between the trimmed V and J ends, which lost 4 bases and 3 bases, there was a span of 6 bases. The CDR3 is 12 residues long. In germline, CDR1 is MDHEN, CDR2 SYDVKM. CDR3 amino acids: CASSSGDTEAFF. CDR3 DNA: TGTGCCAGCAGTTCGGGTGACACTGAAGCTTTCTTT.

V is TRBV10-3 and J is TRBJ2-7, with D uncertain. Deletions cut 0 bases from V and 2 bases from J, with 11 bases between. CDR1 is ENHRY and CDR2 is SYGVKD in the germline V gene. This CDR3 has 15 amino acids. CDR3 nucleotides: TGTGCCATCAGTGAGTCCGAGGTAATTCCCTACGAGCAGTACTTC. This gives the protein CAISESEVIPYEQYF.

A single count supports this clone. The chain is built from TRBV21-1 and TRBJ1-5. TRBV21-1 is an annotated pseudogene. The CDR3 contains 15 residues. The DNA of the CDR3 is TGTGCCAGCAGCAAAGTCGTAGGGAGCAATCAGCCCCAGCATTTT. This translates into CASSKVVGSNQPQHF.

V and J are TRBV4-2 and TRBJ1-5; unclear D gene. CDR1 and CDR2 from the germline V gene are LGHNA and YNFKEQ. The CDR3 loop spans 13 amino acids. The ends were cut back, 0 bases at V and 5 bases at J, with 5 bases in the middle. The CDR3 DNA reads TGTGCCAGCAGCCAAGATCTCGATCAGCCCCAGCATTTT. Amino acid sequence: CASSQDLDQPQHF.

This clone was seen only a few times. V usage is TRBV2 and J usage is TRBJ2-6; either TRBD1 or TRBD2 may supply D (5 bases each). In germline, CDR1 is SNHLY, CDR2 FYNNEI. Trimming removed 6 bases at V and 13 bases at J, with 22 bases between. This CDR3 has 15 residues. The CDR3 loop is CASRQTGTAAEVLTF. In DNA form, the CDR3 reads TGTGCCAGCAGGCAAACCGGGACGGCAGCCGAGGTCCTGACTTTC.

The rearrangement joins TRBV6-1 to TRBJ1-1, with D possibly being TRBD1 (6 bases). The V end was cut by 5 bases, the J end by 1 base, with 11 bases between. The CDR3 has 14 amino acids. Germline assignment: CDR1 MNHNS and CDR2 SASEGT. CDR3 sequence: CASSPWGANTEAFF. DNA for the CDR3: TGTGCCAGCAGTCCGTGGGGGGCGAACACTGAAGCTTTCTTT.

In its sample, this clone was seen a few times. V usage is TRBV6-5 and J usage is TRBJ1-2, with a possible D match to TRBD1 (6 bases). The CDR3 has 15 residues. The germline V gene encodes CDR1 MNHEY and CDR2 SVGAGI. The ends were cut back, 7 bases at V and 6 bases at J, with 21 bases in the middle. This CDR3 reads CASTPGARGGDGYTF. Written as DNA, the CDR3 is TGTGCCAGCACCCCGGGGGCAAGGGGAGGAGATGGCTACACCTTC.

The chain links TRBV6-1 to TRBJ1-1; no firm D call. The CDR3 is 14 amino acids. The germline V gene encodes CDR1 MNHNS and CDR2 SASEGT. V shed 7 bases and J shed 0 bases, with 12 bases lying between them. CDR3 amino acids: CASTPGSMNTEAFF. CDR3 bases: TGTGCCAGCACCCCCGGCTCCATGAACACTGAAGCTTTCTTT.

The sample holds one count of this clone. The chain joins TRBV19 to TRBJ1-1; D is unclear. Trimming shortened V by 6 bases and J by 0 bases, and 11 bases separated the two germline ends. This CDR3 has 14 residues. Germline lookup yields CDR1 LNHDA and CDR2 SQIVND (reference sequence). Written as DNA, the CDR3 is TGTGCCAGTAGAACTTTACCGGTGAACACTGAAGCTTTCTTT. Translated, it gives CASRTLPVNTEAFF. Full variable domain (remainder filled in from reference TRBV19 and TRBJ1-1): DGGITQSPKYLFRKEGQNVTLSCEQNLNHDAMYWYRQDPGQGLRLIYYSQIVNDFQKGDIAEGYSVSREKKESFPLTVTSAQKNPTAFYLCASRTLPVNTEAFFGQGTRLTVV.

The chain uses TRBV27 and TRBJ1-2; D might be TRBD1 (5 bases). Germline CDR1 and CDR2: MNHEY and SMNVEV (reference sequence). The V and J ends lost 5 bases and 3 bases respectively, with 22 bases between them. The CDR3 covers 17 residues. The CDR3 DNA reads as TGTGCCAGCAGTATTTTAGGGGTTACGGGTTCCTACTATGGCTACACCTTC. Its translation: CASSILGVTGSYYGYTF.

J is TRBJ2-3 and V is TRBV6-6; tentative D call: TRBD1 (7 bases). The CDR3 runs 13 residues. Germline-derived CDR1 and CDR2 are MNHNY and SVGAGI (reference sequence). Trimming pared 11 bases from V and 2 bases from J, leaving 14 bases between. The CDR3 loop reads CAGRDSDTDTQYF. CDR3 DNA: TGTGCCGGGCGGGACAGTGACACAGATACGCAGTATTTT.